This section outlines one T cell receptor beta chain sequence together with its context. One junction end does not reproduce the germline sequence, and a read error may be involved. Amplification used 60 Vbeta primers and 13 Jbeta primers. Method: immunoSEQ multiplex PCR; TCRdb's copy keeps in-frame clones and lacks some. The table records a few hundred thousand clones, 80% to 85% of them present only once. These data belong to a study of cytomegalovirus exposure and HLA in healthy donors. Germline values: CDR1 MNHEY, CDR2 SMNVEV (reference sequence). The CDR3 is made up of 15 amino acids. The clonotype was recovered from a woman aged 55-69 years in good health and CMV-seropositive. The chain links TRBV27 to TRBJ2-3; 9 nucleotides line up with TRBD2. The source material was PBMCs. The DNA for the CDR3 is TGTGCCAGCAGTTTAAGGGGGACTAGCAGAGATACGCAGTATTTT. This translates into CASSLRGTSRDTQYF.